The 6 T cell receptor beta chains reported below all come from one sample, sequenced in a study of blood T cells in healthy people across ages. Through a sample-barcoded 5' primer and a J-beta primer mix, a second PCR was run for about 6 to 11 cycles. TCRdb passed the 5' RACE reads through MiXCR, listing each CDR3 protein once. The sample yields approximately 810,000 distinct CDR3 sequences, approximately 35% seen once. The sequenced sample consisted of blood. The receptors come from a young man in good health.

On this clonotype: This may be a read error: a much more frequent sequence differs by one nucleotide. The rearrangement uses TRBV2 and TRBJ2-5; possible D gene TRBD2, 6 bases. Germline CDR1 and CDR2: SNHLY and FYNNEI. This CDR3 region has 15 residues. The CDR3 region has the DNA TGTGCCAGCAATGAAGTGCGGGGTTCCCGAGAGACCCAGTACTTC. Translated: CASNEVRGSRETQYF.

This clonotype turned up a few times. The CDR3 sequence is CASRSDRATNEKLFF. The CDR3 DNA follows: TGCGCCAGCAGAAGCGACAGGGCAACTAATGAAAAACTGTTTTTT. The chain recombines TRBV5-1 with TRBJ1-4; TRBD1 matches at 7 bases. Trimming took 5 bases from V and 0 from J; bases not matched to a gene: 4. Per germline, CDR1 SGHRS and CDR2 YFSETQ. This CDR3 has 15 residues.

This clonotype was observed a handful of times. V usage is TRBV7-2 and J usage is TRBJ2-2, with no clear D. The CDR3 extends over 15 amino acids. In germline, CDR1 is SGHTA, CDR2 FQGNSA. Trimming pared 8 bases from V and 0 bases from J, leaving 13 bases between. CDR3 sequence reads: CASRRVGANTGELFF. The DNA of the CDR3 is TGTGCCAGCCGGAGAGTTGGGGCGAACACCGGGGAGCTGTTTTTT. The variable domain in full, with the rest retrieved from reference TRBV7-2 and TRBJ2-2, is GAGVSQSPSNKVTEKGKDVELRCDPISGHTALYWYRQSLGQGLEFLIYFQGNSAPDKSGLPSDRFSAERTGGSVSTLTIQRTQQEDSAVYLCASRRVGANTGELFFGEGSRLTVL.

Comments on this clonotype: Relative to the germline gene, one junction end is altered; a read error may explain this. The V call is TRBV10-3, the J call TRBJ2-5; D is perhaps TRBD2 (5 bases). The CDR3 is 11 residues long. The V gene's germline CDR1 is ENHRY and CDR2 SYGVKD. As DNA, the CDR3 is TGTGCCAGCAGTGATCGTTGGGAGCAGTACTTC. It encodes CASSDRWEQYF.

The chain is built from TRBV28 and TRBJ1-1; the D is unclear. Germline V lookup: CDR1 MDHEN, CDR2 SYDVKM. The CDR3 length is 14 residues. The V and J ends lost 6 bases and 6 bases respectively, with 17 bases between them. CDR3 sequence reads: CASSVAGWRAEAFF. In nucleotides, the CDR3 is TGTGCCAGCAGCGTTGCAGGTTGGAGGGCTGAAGCTTTCTTT.

The chain has TRBV12-3 or TRBV12-4 and TRBJ2-7, with TRBD1 matching over 8 bases. The junction had 7 bases not matched to a gene; V was cut back by 5 bases and J by 1 base. This CDR3 region has 15 residues. The CDR3 DNA reads TGTGCCAGCAGTGCGGACAGGGCAGGATCCTACGAGCAGTACTTC. The encoded protein is CASSADRAGSYEQYF.